The rows below give T cell receptor beta chains drawn from one sample of a study of cytomegalovirus exposure and HLA in healthy donors. Profiling relied on immunoSEQ multiplex PCR, and the TCRdb table lists in-frame clones only, not all of them. The sample records about 120,000 clones, about 84% being singletons. Sequenced: PBMCs. Every receptor here comes from a woman in her 30s in good health and CMV-seronegative. CDR3s include the opening cysteine and the closing phenylalanine or tryptophan. Fields, in order: D gene, V gene, J gene, clone size, CDR3 protein, CDR3 DNA. A D gene is named only where the DNA matches it firmly. The size field is filled for only some rows; it gives once, few, many or a size class.

d_gene: TRBD2; v_gene: TRBV6-5; j_gene: TRBJ2-3; abundance: .; CDR3aa: CASRVGGSEIDTQYF; CDR3nt: TGTGCCAGTAGGGTGGGAGGGTCAGAGATAGATACGCAGTATTTT
d_gene: .; v_gene: TRBV5-6; j_gene: TRBJ1-2; abundance: .; CDR3aa: CASSNVGALSYGYTF; CDR3nt: TGTGCCAGCAGCAACGTAGGAGCTCTAAGCTATGGCTACACCTTC
d_gene: TRBD2; v_gene: TRBV4-3; j_gene: TRBJ2-7; abundance: .; CDR3aa: CASSQDRSGGEYF; CDR3nt: TGCGCCAGCAGCCAAGATAGGAGCGGGGGGGAGTACTTC
d_gene: .; v_gene: TRBV5-1; j_gene: TRBJ2-1; abundance: .; CDR3aa: CASSLGDFSYNEQFF; CDR3nt: TGCGCCAGCAGCTTGGGCGACTTTTCCTACAATGAGCAGTTCTTC
d_gene: TRBD1; v_gene: TRBV18; j_gene: TRBJ2-5; abundance: .; CDR3aa: CASSPTGGMDSETQYF; CDR3nt: TGTGCCAGCTCACCGACAGGGGGCATGGATTCCGAGACCCAGTACTTC
d_gene: .; v_gene: TRBV12-5; j_gene: TRBJ1-5; abundance: .; CDR3aa: CASGFSNQPQHF; CDR3nt: TGTGCTAGTGGTTTTTCAAATCAGCCCCAGCATTTT
d_gene: TRBD1; v_gene: TRBV14; j_gene: TRBJ1-4; abundance: once; CDR3aa: CASSQPGQEATNEKLFF; CDR3nt: TGTGCCAGCAGCCAACCGGGACAGGAAGCAACTAATGAAAAACTGTTTTTT
d_gene: TRBD2; v_gene: TRBV11-3; j_gene: TRBJ2-1; abundance: .; CDR3aa: CASSSRLAGGLNEQFF; CDR3nt: TGTGCCAGCAGCTCCCGACTAGCGGGGGGGCTCAATGAGCAGTTCTTC
d_gene: TRBD2; v_gene: TRBV6-5; j_gene: TRBJ2-1; abundance: .; CDR3aa: CASSLRGGGRNEQFF; CDR3nt: TGTGCCAGCAGCCTCCGTGGCGGGGGGCGCAATGAGCAGTTCTTC
d_gene: .; v_gene: TRBV7-9; j_gene: TRBJ1-5; abundance: .; CDR3aa: CASSPSGGMGPQHF; CDR3nt: TGTGCCAGCAGCCCATCGGGGGGCATGGGGCCCCAGCATTTT
d_gene: .; v_gene: TRBV7-9; j_gene: TRBJ2-3; abundance: .; CDR3aa: CASSFQGRGADTQYF; CDR3nt: TGTGCCAGCAGCTTCCAGGGGCGAGGGGCAGATACGCAGTATTTT
d_gene: TRBD1; v_gene: TRBV18; j_gene: TRBJ1-3; abundance: .; CDR3aa: CASSPRQGDGNTIYF; CDR3nt: TGTGCCAGCTCACCCCGACAGGGGGATGGAAACACCATATATTTT
d_gene: .; v_gene: TRBV2; j_gene: TRBJ2-2; abundance: once; CDR3aa: CASSEVQGTGELFF; CDR3nt: TGTGCCAGCAGTGAAGTCCAGGGTACCGGGGAGCTGTTTTTT
d_gene: .; v_gene: TRBV7-3; j_gene: TRBJ2-2; abundance: .; CDR3aa: CASSLGHPTGELFF; CDR3nt: TGTGCCAGCAGCTTAGGACATCCCACCGGGGAGCTGTTTTTT
d_gene: .; v_gene: TRBV29-1; j_gene: TRBJ2-1; abundance: .; CDR3aa: CSTLSSGNEQFF; CDR3nt: TGCAGCACATTATCCTCAGGAAATGAGCAGTTCTTC
d_gene: TRBD2; v_gene: TRBV11-3; j_gene: TRBJ2-7; abundance: .; CDR3aa: CASSSRTSLTYEQYF; CDR3nt: TGTGCCAGCAGCTCCCGGACTAGCCTGACCTACGAGCAGTACTTC
d_gene: .; v_gene: TRBV7-2; j_gene: TRBJ1-5; abundance: once; CDR3aa: CASSLVGELGNQPQHF; CDR3nt: TGTGCCAGCAGCTTAGTTGGAGAATTGGGCAATCAGCCCCAGCATTTT
d_gene: .; v_gene: TRBV4-1; j_gene: TRBJ2-4; abundance: .; CDR3aa: CASSQQGRGAKNIQYF; CDR3nt: TGCGCCAGCAGCCAACAGGGGAGGGGAGCCAAAAACATTCAGTACTTC
d_gene: TRBD2; v_gene: TRBV7-2; j_gene: TRBJ2-7; abundance: few; CDR3aa: CASSSSGSYSYEQYF; CDR3nt: TGTGCCAGCAGCTCTAGCGGGTCCTACTCCTACGAGCAGTACTTC
d_gene: .; v_gene: TRBV11-2; j_gene: TRBJ2-6; abundance: .; CDR3aa: CASSLARLSGANVLTF; CDR3nt: TGTGCCAGCAGCTTAGCTAGGCTCTCTGGGGCCAACGTCCTGACTTTC
d_gene: TRBD2; v_gene: TRBV4-1; j_gene: TRBJ2-7; abundance: .; CDR3aa: CASSQDAPGLAGDYEQYF; CDR3nt: TGCGCCAGCAGCCAAGATGCCCCGGGACTAGCGGGAGATTACGAGCAGTACTTC
d_gene: .; v_gene: TRBV7-8; j_gene: TRBJ1-3; abundance: .; CDR3aa: CASSLSWAGGNTIYF; CDR3nt: TGTGCCAGCAGCTTAAGTTGGGCAGGTGGAAACACCATATATTTT
d_gene: TRBD2; v_gene: TRBV18; j_gene: TRBJ2-3; abundance: once; CDR3aa: CASSPLGGAQTDTQYF; CDR3nt: TGTGCCAGCTCACCACTCGGGGGGGCTCAGACAGATACGCAGTATTTT
d_gene: .; v_gene: TRBV5-1; j_gene: TRBJ1-1; abundance: .; CDR3aa: CASQPGPGNTEAFF; CDR3nt: TGCGCCAGCCAACCAGGGCCGGGGAACACTGAAGCTTTCTTT
d_gene: .; v_gene: TRBV7-2; j_gene: TRBJ2-7; abundance: .; CDR3aa: CASSLVVGPPSYEQYF; CDR3nt: TGTGCCAGCAGCTTAGTGGTGGGGCCCCCCTCCTACGAGCAGTACTTC
d_gene: .; v_gene: TRBV7-6; j_gene: TRBJ1-2; abundance: .; CDR3aa: CASSSDSNYGYTF; CDR3nt: TGTGCCAGCAGCTCCGACAGTAACTATGGCTACACCTTC
d_gene: TRBD1; v_gene: TRBV27; j_gene: TRBJ1-1; abundance: .; CDR3aa: CASSLEGAGTEAFF; CDR3nt: TGTGCCAGCAGTTTAGAGGGGGCGGGCACTGAAGCTTTCTTT
d_gene: .; v_gene: TRBV7-9; j_gene: TRBJ1-2; abundance: .; CDR3aa: CASSFLSDGDYGYTF; CDR3nt: TGTGCCAGCAGCTTTCTAAGCGACGGAGACTATGGCTACACCTTC
d_gene: .; v_gene: TRBV4-3; j_gene: TRBJ2-7; abundance: .; CDR3aa: CASSQDGGGLYEQYF; CDR3nt: TGCGCCAGCAGCCAAGATGGGGGGGGCCTCTACGAGCAGTACTTC
d_gene: TRBD2; v_gene: TRBV9; j_gene: TRBJ2-1; abundance: few; CDR3aa: CASSVIPLAGGLNEQFF; CDR3nt: TGTGCCAGCAGCGTAATCCCACTAGCGGGGGGGCTCAATGAGCAGTTCTTC
d_gene: .; v_gene: TRBV6-5; j_gene: TRBJ2-3; abundance: .; CDR3aa: CASRRKGDTQYF; CDR3nt: TGTGCCAGCAGGCGAAAGGGGGATACGCAGTATTTT
d_gene: TRBD2; v_gene: TRBV5-8; j_gene: TRBJ2-1; abundance: .; CDR3aa: CASSPGLAGGREQFF; CDR3nt: TGTGCCAGCAGCCCGGGACTAGCGGGGGGACGTGAGCAGTTCTTC
d_gene: .; v_gene: TRBV5-5; j_gene: TRBJ1-6; abundance: .; CDR3aa: CASSLLTADNSPLHF; CDR3nt: TGTGCCAGCAGCTTGTTGACTGCAGATAATTCACCCCTCCACTTT
d_gene: TRBD2; v_gene: TRBV4-3; j_gene: TRBJ2-3; abundance: .; CDR3aa: CASSHVTSGGTDTQYF; CDR3nt: TGCGCCAGCAGCCACGTAACTAGCGGGGGAACAGATACGCAGTATTTT
d_gene: TRBD2; v_gene: TRBV5-4; j_gene: TRBJ2-2; abundance: few; CDR3aa: CASSESGANTGELFF; CDR3nt: TGTGCCAGCAGCGAGAGCGGGGCGAACACCGGGGAGCTGTTTTTT
d_gene: .; v_gene: TRBV9; j_gene: TRBJ2-3; abundance: .; CDR3aa: CASSVPSGDTQYF; CDR3nt: TGTGCCAGCAGCGTACCCTCGGGGGATACGCAGTATTTT
d_gene: TRBD1; v_gene: TRBV12-5; j_gene: TRBJ1-2; abundance: .; CDR3aa: CASGLVGQNGYTF; CDR3nt: TGTGCTAGTGGTTTGGTGGGACAGAATGGCTACACCTTC
d_gene: .; v_gene: TRBV7-2; j_gene: TRBJ2-5; abundance: .; CDR3aa: CASSPSAGREETQYF; CDR3nt: TGTGCCAGCAGCCCGAGCGCGGGGCGCGAAGAGACCCAGTACTTC
d_gene: .; v_gene: TRBV5-6; j_gene: TRBJ1-6; abundance: .; CDR3aa: CASNMAANSPLHF; CDR3nt: TGTGCCAGCAACATGGCCGCTAATTCACCCCTCCACTTT
d_gene: .; v_gene: TRBV27; j_gene: TRBJ1-2; abundance: .; CDR3aa: CASSFGGAYTF; CDR3nt: TGTGCCAGCAGTTTCGGGGGGGCGTACACCTTC
d_gene: .; v_gene: TRBV5-5; j_gene: TRBJ1-2; abundance: .; CDR3aa: CASSLEQGIIGYTF; CDR3nt: TGTGCCAGCAGCTTGGAGCAGGGGATTATTGGCTACACCTTC
d_gene: .; v_gene: TRBV9; j_gene: TRBJ2-1; abundance: .; CDR3aa: CASSSTATGVIDEQFF; CDR3nt: TGTGCCAGCAGCTCCACGGCCACGGGGGTGATTGATGAGCAGTTCTTC
d_gene: .; v_gene: TRBV2; j_gene: TRBJ2-7; abundance: once; CDR3aa: CAGGINSYEQYF; CDR3nt: TGTGCCGGGGGGATTAACTCCTACGAGCAGTACTTC
d_gene: .; v_gene: TRBV7-9; j_gene: TRBJ1-3; abundance: .; CDR3aa: CASSFGTTGNTIYF; CDR3nt: TGTGCCAGCAGCTTTGGGACAACAGGAAACACCATATATTTT
d_gene: TRBD1; v_gene: TRBV25-1; j_gene: TRBJ1-3; abundance: .; CDR3aa: CASSVDRVGGNTIYF; CDR3nt: TGTGCCAGCAGTGTCGACAGGGTCGGCGGAAACACCATATATTTT
d_gene: TRBD1; v_gene: TRBV5-8; j_gene: TRBJ2-5; abundance: .; CDR3aa: CASSLPGGTGNDLLRKTQYF; CDR3nt: TGTGCCAGCAGCTTGCCCGGCGGGACAGGGAATGACCTACTACGTAAGACCCAGTACTTC
d_gene: TRBD1; v_gene: TRBV11-2; j_gene: TRBJ1-2; abundance: .; CDR3aa: CASSSPPQGVYGYTF; CDR3nt: TGTGCCAGCAGCTCGCCCCCTCAGGGGGTCTATGGCTACACCTTC
d_gene: TRBD1; v_gene: TRBV27; j_gene: TRBJ1-2; abundance: .; CDR3aa: CASQGTSIVGTDMVFGYTF; CDR3nt: TGTGCCAGCCAAGGGACTTCCATTGTGGGGACAGACATGGTATTCGGCTACACCTTC
d_gene: .; v_gene: TRBV7-2; j_gene: TRBJ2-7; abundance: .; CDR3aa: CASRPTGTRGSYEQYF; CDR3nt: TGTGCCAGCAGACCAACCGGGACAAGGGGCTCCTACGAGCAGTACTTC
d_gene: TRBD1; v_gene: TRBV12-5; j_gene: TRBJ1-2; abundance: .; CDR3aa: CASGLGDRVRYGYTF; CDR3nt: TGTGCTAGTGGTTTGGGGGACAGGGTGAGGTATGGCTACACCTTC
d_gene: .; v_gene: TRBV7-2; j_gene: TRBJ1-2; abundance: .; CDR3aa: CASTVTGLNGYTF; CDR3nt: TGTGCCAGCACCGTGACAGGACTTAATGGCTACACCTTC
d_gene: TRBD1; v_gene: TRBV6-1; j_gene: TRBJ1-2; abundance: .; CDR3aa: CASSGQGVGSGYTF; CDR3nt: TGTGCCAGCAGTGGACAGGGGGTCGGATCTGGCTACACCTTC
d_gene: .; v_gene: TRBV19; j_gene: TRBJ2-7; abundance: .; CDR3aa: CASSAMDLPYEQYF; CDR3nt: TGTGCCAGTAGTGCGATGGACTTACCCTACGAGCAGTACTTC
d_gene: TRBD1; v_gene: TRBV7-2; j_gene: TRBJ2-2; abundance: .; CDR3aa: CASSFDRGVGTGELFF; CDR3nt: TGTGCCAGCAGCTTCGACAGGGGGGTGGGTACCGGGGAGCTGTTTTTT
d_gene: TRBD2; v_gene: TRBV11-2; j_gene: TRBJ2-3; abundance: .; CDR3aa: CASSISGGTTDTQYF; CDR3nt: TGTGCCAGCAGCATTAGCGGGGGCACCACAGATACGCAGTATTTT
d_gene: TRBD2; v_gene: TRBV13; j_gene: TRBJ2-1; abundance: .; CDR3aa: CASSPGLAGGLWSYNEQFF; CDR3nt: TGTGCCAGCAGCCCCGGACTAGCGGGGGGGCTCTGGTCCTACAATGAGCAGTTCTTC
d_gene: .; v_gene: TRBV2; j_gene: TRBJ2-2; abundance: .; CDR3aa: CASSEDLINTGELFF; CDR3nt: TGTGCCAGCAGCGAGGACTTAATCAACACCGGGGAGCTGTTTTTT
d_gene: .; v_gene: TRBV5-4; j_gene: TRBJ1-1; abundance: .; CDR3aa: CASRVGSDTEAFF; CDR3nt: TGTGCCAGCAGGGTGGGGAGTGACACTGAAGCTTTCTTT